These 18 T cell receptor beta chains originate from one sample sequenced in a study of blood T cell repertoires in COVID-19. Here immunoSEQ multiplex PCR was the method, and the copy in TCRdb shows in-frame clones only, minus some. The table shows around 320,000 clones, with 75% to 85% occurring only once. Material: peripheral blood. Source of these receptors: a human donor in a cohort sampled during active COVID-19.

The chain is built from TRBV29-1 and TRBJ2-7; 8 bases map to TRBD2. The length of the CDR3 is 14 residues. Germline assignment: CDR1 SQVTM and CDR2 ANQGSEA. After removal of 4 bases from V and 0 bases from J, the junction contained 5 bases not matched to a gene. Here the CDR3 DNA reads TGCAGCGTTGGAGGGCGGGGGGACTCCTACGAGCAGTACTTC. Protein product: CSVGGRGDSYEQYF.

This clone was counted a few times. V is TRBV24-1 and J is TRBJ2-3; TRBD1 agrees at 7 bases. The CDR3 loop spans 15 amino acids. Germline CDR1 KGHDR, CDR2 SFDVKD. V was clipped by 0 bases and J by 6 bases; unmatched bases: 5. The CDR3 DNA follows: TGTGCCACCAGTGATTTGGTCAGGGGGAAGGATACGCAGTATTTT. Its translation is CATSDLVRGKDTQYF.

This chain connects TRBV15 to TRBJ1-3; TRBD1 might be the D (6 bases). V was trimmed by 0 bases and J by 3 bases, leaving 9 bases between them. CDR1 LNHNV and CDR2 YYDKDF come from the germline V gene (reference sequence). The CDR3 totals 15 residues. CDR3 nucleotides: TGTGCCACCAGCAGAGATAGGACAGATGGAAACACCATATATTTT. Its translation is CATSRDRTDGNTIYF.

Comment on this clone: Additional DNA sequences in this sample encode the identical CDR3. The CDR3 loop reads CASSQGALTYEQYF. Here the CDR3 DNA reads TGTGCCAGCAGCCAAGGAGCCCTAACCTACGAGCAGTACTTC. The chain is built from TRBV3-1 (or the pseudogene TRBV3-2) and TRBJ2-7; D is unclear. The germline gives CDR1 LGHDT, CDR2 YNNKEL (reference sequence). The CDR3 extends over 14 amino acids. V lost 1 base, J lost 2 bases, and 9 bases lay in between.

This sequence joins TRBV2 and TRBJ2-7, with D possibly TRBD2 on 6 matching bases. The V gene's germline CDR1 is SNHLY and CDR2 FYNNEI. The CDR3 is 12 amino acids. The ends were cut back, 3 bases at V and 6 bases at J, with 9 bases in the middle. CDR3 sequence reads: CASSDGGLEQYF. In nucleotides, the CDR3 is TGTGCCAGCAGTGATGGAGGGCTCGAGCAGTACTTC.

V is TRBV11-2 and J is TRBJ2-7; tentative D call: TRBD2 (5 bases). The CDR3 loop spans 14 amino acids. The germline gives CDR1 SGHAT, CDR2 FQNNGV. The V end lost 1 base, the J end lost 4 bases, and 11 bases lay between the germline ends. The CDR3 region is CASSLGRGSYEQYF. Written as DNA, the CDR3 is TGTGCCAGCAGCTTAGGACGGGGATCGTACGAGCAGTACTTC. The whole variable domain, remainder taken from reference TRBV11-2 and TRBJ2-7, is EAGVAQSPRYKIIEKRQSVAFWCNPISGHATLYWYQQILGQGPKLLIQFQNNGVVDDSQLPKDRFSAERLKGVDSTLKIQPAKLEDSAVYLCASSLGRGSYEQYFGPGTRLTVT.

The CDR3 DNA follows: TGCGCCAGCAGCCAAGATCGCGGGGGGGTTCAGTACTTC. Translating gives CASSQDRGGVQYF. V usage is TRBV4-1 and J usage is TRBJ2-4; 9 positions agree with TRBD2. Germline CDR1 reads MGHRA; CDR2 reads YSYEKL. The trim removed 0 bases at V and 11 bases at J, leaving 2 bases unmatched. The CDR3 runs to 13 residues.

The chain uses TRBV2 and TRBJ1-2; 11 bases agree with TRBD1. Per the germline V gene, CDR1 is SNHLY and CDR2 is FYNNEI. The CDR3 is 15 amino acids. The V and J ends lost 4 bases and 7 bases, in that order; junction bases with no gene match: 8. In DNA, the CDR3 is TGTGCCAGCAGTGCGGTAGGACAGGGGGCTGGTGGCTACACCTTC. Its translation is CASSAVGQGAGGYTF.

V is TRBV7-6 and J is TRBJ2-7; 7 nucleotides match TRBD1. The junction had 19 bases not matched to a gene; V was cut back by 2 bases and J by 0 bases. In germline, CDR1 is SGHVS, CDR2 FNYEAQ. CDR3 size: 20 residues. CDR3 nucleotides: TGTGCCAGCAGCTTATCGCCCCCGGGGTATGTGGGACAGAGCTCCTACGAGCAGTACTTC. Translating gives CASSLSPPGYVGQSSYEQYF. The full variable domain, with the rest looked up from reference TRBV7-6 and TRBJ2-7, is GAGVSQSPRYKVTKRGQDVALRCDPISGHVSLYWYRQALGQGPEFLTYFNYEAQQDKSGLPNDRFSAERPEGSISTLTIQRTEQRDSAMYRCASSLSPPGYVGQSSYEQYFGPGTRLTVT.

The rearrangement joins TRBV20-1 to TRBJ2-1; D call uncertain. V lost 3 bases and J 0 bases, leaving 9 bases between the germline ends. The CDR3 has 14 amino acids. CDR1 is DFQATT and CDR2 is SNEGSKA in the germline V gene (reference sequence). The CDR3 DNA is TGCAGTGCTAGTAGCCGCTACTCCTACAATGAGCAGTTCTTC. Translating it yields CSASSRYSYNEQFF.

This clone was seen a few times. The chain carries TRBV19 and TRBJ1-1, with TRBD1 matching 9 bases. Germline V gene data show CDR1 as LNHDA and CDR2 as SQIVND (reference sequence). The CDR3 has 17 residues. V was pared by 3 bases and J by 3 bases, with 11 bases of the junction left unmatched. This chain's CDR3 is CASSIATGGFWDTEAFF. CDR3 coding DNA: TGTGCCAGTAGTATCGCGACAGGGGGGTTTTGGGACACTGAAGCTTTCTTT.

This clone came up once. The rearrangement joins TRBV5-1 to TRBJ2-7; 7 bases align to TRBD1. Germline V lookup: CDR1 SGHRS, CDR2 YFSETQ. The CDR3 extends over 14 amino acids. Trimming at V came to 9 bases and at J to 2 bases, leaving 11 bases not matched to a gene. The CDR3 reads CANWTGPRPYEQYF. Written as DNA, the CDR3 is TGCGCCAACTGGACAGGCCCGAGGCCCTACGAGCAGTACTTC. The entire variable domain, with the rest obtained from reference TRBV5-1 and TRBJ2-7, is as follows: KAGVTQTPRYLIKTRGQQVTLSCSPISGHRSVSWYQQTPGQGLQFLFEYFSETQRNKGNFPGRFSGRQFSNSRSEMNVSTLELGDSALYLCANWTGPRPYEQYFGPGTRLTVT.

The genes are TRBV3-1 (or the pseudogene TRBV3-2) and TRBJ1-3; no definite D call. The CDR3 has 11 amino acids. Between the trimmed V and J ends, which lost 1 base and 10 bases, there was a span of 5 bases. Germline loops: CDR1 LGHDT, CDR2 YNNKEL (reference sequence). CDR3 residues: CASSQGRTIYF. CDR3 DNA: TGTGCCAGCAGCCAAGGGAGAACCATATATTTT.

The rearrangement links TRBV27 to TRBJ2-7; tentative D call: TRBD1 (6 bases). This CDR3 spans 14 amino acids. Germline lookup yields CDR1 MNHEY and CDR2 SMNVEV (reference sequence). Trimming cost V 0 bases and J 1 base, with 7 bases left between them. CDR3 loop: CASSLSRGSYEQYF. DNA for the CDR3: TGTGCCAGCAGTTTATCTAGGGGGTCCTACGAGCAGTACTTC.

On this clone: Distinct nucleotide sequences in the sample also encode this CDR3. V and J are TRBV18 and TRBJ2-2; D is uncertain. Germline lookup yields CDR1 KGHSH and CDR2 LQKENI. The CDR3 is 12 residues long. Trimming stripped 3 bases from V and 5 bases from J, with 4 bases between. The CDR3 region is CASSPATGELFF. The CDR3 nucleotides read TGTGCCAGCTCACCGGCAACCGGGGAGCTGTTTTTT.

The chain joins TRBV6-6 to TRBJ1-6; D might be TRBD1 (5 bases). Trimming removed 6 bases from V and 11 bases from J, with 14 bases in between. This CDR3 spans 13 amino acids. Germline-derived CDR1 and CDR2 are MNHNY and SVGAGI (reference sequence). The CDR3 loop reads CASRGGLIAPLHF. Here the CDR3 DNA reads TGTGCCAGCAGGGGGGGATTGATTGCACCCCTCCACTTT.

V gene TRBV6-1 combines with J gene TRBJ1-5; 9 bases are shared with TRBD1. Trimming cost V 3 bases and J 6 bases; bases outside gene matches: 15. The germline gives CDR1 MNHNS, CDR2 SASEGT. This CDR3 has 18 residues. This chain's CDR3 is CASSERPSGTGSAQPQHF. CDR3 nucleotide sequence: TGTGCCAGCAGTGAGCGGCCCTCCGGGACAGGGTCGGCTCAGCCCCAGCATTTT.

The chain employs TRBV5-1 and TRBJ1-1; TRBD1 might be the D (6 bases). The CDR3 runs to 16 residues. The V end lost 5 bases, the J end lost 0 bases, and 17 bases lay between the germline ends. The germline V gene has CDR1 SGHRS and CDR2 YFSETQ. Here the CDR3 DNA reads TGCGCCAGCAGGCCCGGGACACCCTTCATGAACACTGAAGCTTTCTTT. It translates to CASRPGTPFMNTEAFF.